Described below is a single T cell receptor (beta chain) sequence and its context. The data derive from a study of PD-L1 blockade in urothelial cancer. Study-level background: Male patients with bladder-origin urothelial cancer numbered about 85% of the 29. Prior chemotherapy ranged from 0 to 3 regimens per patient. Blood analysis occurred 3 weeks (second dose) and 6 weeks after treatment start.

The authors spiked synthetic TCR analog templates into each PCR. Sequenced by immunoSEQ multiplex PCR; TCRdb stores in-frame clones only, minus some. The data hold 45,000 to 60,000 clones, with approximately 90% observed a single time. The V end was cut by 0 bases, the J end by 7 bases, with 6 bases between. The CDR3 consists of 13 residues. Germline V gives CDR1 MNHEY, CDR2 SVGAGI. As for time point: peripheral blood 6 weeks after treatment start. Material: PBMCs, obtained around atezolizumab (anti-PD-L1) treatment. This TCR was recovered from a man between 60 and 70 years old with urothelial cancer. The genes are TRBV6-5 and TRBJ1-4; no clear D gene. CDR3 amino acids: CASSYSAGEKLFF. The CDR3 DNA reads as TGTGCCAGCAGTTACTCTGCAGGTGAAAAACTGTTTTTT.